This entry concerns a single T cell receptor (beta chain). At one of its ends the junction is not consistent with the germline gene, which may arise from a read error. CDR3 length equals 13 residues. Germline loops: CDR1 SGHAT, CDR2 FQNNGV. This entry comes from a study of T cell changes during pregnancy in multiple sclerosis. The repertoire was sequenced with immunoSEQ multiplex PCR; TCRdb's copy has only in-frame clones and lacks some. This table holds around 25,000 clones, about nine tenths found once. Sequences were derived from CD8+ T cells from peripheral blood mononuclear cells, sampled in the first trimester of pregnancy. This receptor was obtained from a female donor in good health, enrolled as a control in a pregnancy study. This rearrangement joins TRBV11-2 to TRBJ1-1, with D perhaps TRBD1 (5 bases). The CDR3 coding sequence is TGTGCCAGCAGCTTAGCAGGGAACGCTGAAGCTTTCTTT. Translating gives CASSLAGNAEAFF. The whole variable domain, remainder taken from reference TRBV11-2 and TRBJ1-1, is EAGVAQSPRYKIIEKRQSVAFWCNPISGHATLYWYQQILGQGPKLLIQFQNNGVVDDSQLPKDRFSAERLKGVDSTLKIQPAKLEDSAVYLCASSLAGNAEAFFGQGTRLTVV.